These 6 T cell receptor beta chains were sequenced from one sample in a study of identifying expanded T cells in peripheral blood. The method was immunoSEQ multiplex PCR; TCRdb's version includes in-frame clones alone and lacks a portion of them. The sample contains approximately 100,000 clones, around nine tenths of which appear only once. The specimen was blood. Receptors originate from a person aged 18-70 years in good health.

V gene TRBV5-4 combines with J gene TRBJ2-7; D is unclear. CDR3 length equals 13 residues. Germline CDR1 reads SGHNT; CDR2 reads YYREEE (reference sequence). V was pared by 3 bases and J by 3 bases, with 10 bases between. CDR3 in DNA: TGTGCCAGCAGCTCGGCGTTGAACTACGAGCAGTACTTC. Protein: CASSSALNYEQYF.

The chain combines TRBV19 with TRBJ2-1; the match to TRBD1 covers 7 bases. The CDR3 is 13 residues long. V was pared by 5 bases and J by 6 bases, with 4 bases of the junction left unmatched. Germline CDR1 is LNHDA and CDR2 is SQIVND (reference sequence). CDR3 sequence reads: CASSATGINEQFF. CDR3 nucleotides: TGTGCCAGTAGTGCGACAGGGATCAATGAGCAGTTCTTC.

The chain carries TRBV7-9 and TRBJ1-1; 10 bases match TRBD1. There are 15 residues in the CDR3. CDR1 and CDR2 from the germline V gene are SEHNR and FQNEAQ (reference sequence). V shed 5 bases and J 4 bases; nucleotides not matched to a gene: 7. The CDR3 sequence is CASSPPGTGVTEAFF. CDR3 nucleotide sequence: TGTGCCAGCAGCCCTCCGGGGACAGGGGTCACTGAAGCTTTCTTT. Drawing the rest from reference TRBV7-9 and TRBJ1-1, the complete variable domain is DTGVSQNPRHKITKRGQNVTFRCDPISEHNRLYWYRQTLGQGPEFLTYFQNEAQLEKSRLLSDRFSAERPKGSFSTLEIQRTEQGDSAMYLCASSPPGTGVTEAFFGQGTRLTVV.

A remark on this clone: This specimen includes other DNA sequences encoding the same CDR3. This chain links TRBV9 with TRBJ1-5; D is unclear. Germline V gene data show CDR1 as SGDLS and CDR2 as YYNGEE. V dropped 0 bases and J dropped 7 bases, with 8 bases sitting between them. The length of the CDR3 is 13 residues. CDR3 in amino acids: CASSVALGQPQHF. CDR3 nucleotides: TGTGCCAGCAGCGTAGCTCTGGGGCAGCCCCAGCATTTT.

The rearrangement joins TRBV7-2 to TRBJ1-5; the match to TRBD1 covers 7 bases. Germline-derived CDR1 and CDR2 are SGHTA and FQGNSA. The trim removed 4 bases at V and 7 bases at J, leaving 16 bases unmatched. The CDR3 length is 17 residues. The CDR3, as DNA: TGTGCCAGCAGCTCCCTCACAGGGGCCCCCTCCGGGCAGCCCCAGCATTTT. Its protein product is CASSSLTGAPSGQPQHF.

This chain connects TRBV19 to TRBJ1-2; a possible D gene is TRBD1 (6 bases). The V and J ends lost 7 bases and 1 base respectively, with 13 bases between them. CDR1 and CDR2 from the germline V gene are LNHDA and SQIVND (reference sequence). This CDR3 is 14 amino acids long. CDR3 coding DNA: TGTGCCAGTAAAGGGGGGCCTATTAACTATGGCTACACCTTC. It yields the protein CASKGGPINYGYTF.